One and the same sample provided the 26 T cell receptor beta chains below, sequenced in a study of shared clonotypes between healthy human individuals (dated by TCRdb to the early 2020s). Library method: the immunoSEQ multiplex PCR assay. Sourced from immuneACCESS, this table was stored by TCRdb with only in-frame sequences that have V and J called. A share of the clones is absent; for the studies checked, an unresolved V gene accounts for under half, and the remainder has no known explanation. Within this sample are more than 450,000 clones, with 70% to 80% of them counted one time only. The ten largest clones add up to over 10% of the sample. Sequencing was done on a sample of PBMCs. The receptors stem from a woman between 40 and 55 years old in good health. Some clones in this sample may be carry-over from other donors' samples.

CDR3: CASSTGAYNEQFF. In DNA, the CDR3 is TGTGCCAGCAGTACAGGGGCCTACAATGAGCAGTTCTTC. V usage is TRBV2 and J usage is TRBJ2-1, with 7 nucleotides matching TRBD1. Germline-derived CDR1 and CDR2 are SNHLY and FYNNEI. This CDR3 is built from 13 residues. V shed 5 bases and J 2 bases; nucleotides not matched to a gene: 0. The full variable domain, rest sourced from reference TRBV2 and TRBJ2-1, is EPEVTQTPSHQVTQMGQEVILRCVPISNHLYFYWYRQILGQKVEFLVSFYNNEISEKSEIFDDQFSVERPDGSNFTLKIRSTKLEDSAMYFCASSTGAYNEQFFGPGTRLTVL.

Concerning this clone itself: This likely traces to a read error, being one base from a far larger clone. V gene TRBV7-9 combines with J gene TRBJ2-5; 8 bases line up with TRBD1. This CDR3 has 14 residues. Trimming cost V 1 base and J 6 bases; bases outside gene matches: 4. In germline, CDR1 is SEHNR, CDR2 FQNEAQ (reference sequence). CDR3 DNA sequence: TGTGCCAGCAGCTTAGGAGGACAGGGACAGACCCAGTACTTC. It specifies CASSLGGQGQTQYF. The entire variable domain, with the rest obtained from reference TRBV7-9 and TRBJ2-5, is as follows: DTGVSQNPRHKITKRGQNVTFRCDPISEHNRLYWYRQTLGQGPEFLTYFQNEAQLEKSRLLSDRFSAERPKGSFSTLEIQRTEQGDSAMYLCASSLGGQGQTQYFGPGTRLLVL.

The J gene is TRBJ2-5, the V gene TRBV5-4; tentatively, D is TRBD2 (6 bases). The CDR3 runs to 14 residues. Germline V CDR1 and CDR2: SGHNT, YYREEE (reference sequence). The DNA of the CDR3 is TGTGCTTGGGGGGAAGCTAGCAGTTTGGAGACCCAGTACTTC. Translation gives CAWGEASSLETQYF.

CDR3 sequence: CASSLGGLQETQYF. CDR3 coding DNA: TGCGCCAGCAGCTTGGGGGGGTTGCAAGAGACCCAGTACTTC. The chain is built from TRBV5-1 and TRBJ2-5; possibly TRBD1 or TRBD2 for D (5 bases each). V was shortened by 0 bases and J by 2 bases, with 8 bases between the two germline ends. In germline, CDR1 is SGHRS, CDR2 YFSETQ. The CDR3 loop spans 14 amino acids.

The V call is TRBV4-1, the J call TRBJ2-7, with D possibly being TRBD2 (6 bases). Trimming removed 3 bases at V and 2 bases at J, with 11 bases between. CDR3 size: 14 residues. CDR1 is MGHRA and CDR2 is YSYEKL in the germline V gene. CDR3 loop: CASSHATSTYEQYF. DNA of the CDR3: TGCGCCAGCAGCCACGCAACTAGCACCTACGAGCAGTACTTC.

The V call is TRBV7-2, the J call TRBJ2-7; D is possibly TRBD2 (6 bases). CDR3 length equals 16 residues. The V gene's germline CDR1 is SGHTA and CDR2 FQGNSA. Trimming took off 5 bases at V and 1 base at J, with 18 bases between the two ends. CDR3 sequence: CASSLVSGEKSYEQYF. CDR3 nucleotides: TGTGCCAGCAGCCTGGTGTCGGGGGAAAAATCCTACGAGCAGTACTTC.

The chain uses TRBV6-5 and TRBJ1-1; tentatively, D is TRBD1 (5 bases). The CDR3 is 13 residues long. Germline loops: CDR1 MNHEY, CDR2 SVGAGI. Trimming cost V 8 bases and J 0 bases, with 10 bases left between them. The CDR3 sequence: CASRQFMNTEAFF. CDR3 nucleotide sequence: TGTGCCAGCCGACAGTTTATGAACACTGAAGCTTTCTTT.

CDR3 bases: TGTGCCAGCAGCTTGGCTCAGGGTTATAGCAATCAGCCCCAGCATTTT. Amino acid sequence: CASSLAQGYSNQPQHF. This chain joins TRBV5-5 and TRBJ1-5; D might be TRBD1 (5 bases). From germline, CDR1 is SGHKS and CDR2 YYEKEE (reference sequence). V lost 0 bases, J lost 0 bases, and 10 bases lay in between. The CDR3 runs 16 residues. Complete variable domain (other parts from reference TRBV5-5 and TRBJ1-5): DAGVTQSPTHLIKTRGQQVTLRCSPISGHKSVSWYQQVLGQGPQFIFQYYEKEERGRGNFPDRFSARQFPNYSSELNVNALLLGDSALYLCASSLAQGYSNQPQHFGDGTRLSIL.

This rearrangement joins TRBV7-2 to TRBJ1-6; no clear D. V was pared by 2 bases and J by 7 bases, with 3 bases between. The CDR3 has 12 amino acids. Germline CDR1 reads SGHTA; CDR2 reads FQGNSA. CDR3 protein: CASSLRNSPLHF. CDR3 nucleotides: TGTGCCAGCAGCTTAAGGAATTCACCCCTCCACTTT.

This clone has a single count. The chain links TRBV11-3 to TRBJ2-7, with 13 bases matching TRBD2. Losses at the gene ends were 5 bases for V and 6 bases for J; bases not matched to a gene: 10. Germline loops: CDR1 SGHNT, CDR2 YENEEA. The CDR3 contains 16 residues. CDR3 amino acids: CASSPGTSGIIGEQYF. For the CDR3, the DNA is TGTGCCAGCAGCCCCGGGACTAGCGGGATTATAGGCGAGCAGTACTTC.

V gene TRBV6-5 combines with J gene TRBJ2-7, with 9 bases fitting TRBD2. This CDR3 has 15 amino acids. Germline assignment: CDR1 MNHEY and CDR2 SVGAGI. The V segment lost 6 bases and the J segment 2 bases; nucleotides outside the gene matches: 8. Written as DNA, the CDR3 is TGTGCCAGCAGGCCTACGGCGGGAGGGCCCTACGAGCAGTACTTC. This gives the protein CASRPTAGGPYEQYF.

The chain couples TRBV6-1 to TRBJ2-2, with D perhaps matching TRBD2 (6 bases). The CDR3 has 16 amino acids. V gave up 2 bases and J gave up 1 base, with 11 bases separating them. CDR1 and CDR2 (germline): MNHNS, SASEGT. CDR3 region: CASSELAGRNTGELFF. Here the CDR3 DNA reads TGTGCCAGCAGTGAACTCGCGGGAAGGAACACCGGGGAGCTGTTTTTT.

The rearrangement links TRBV6-1 to TRBJ2-2; D ambiguous. This CDR3 has 13 residues. The V gene lost 5 bases and the J gene lost 2 bases, with 6 bases spanning the gap. Germline V gives CDR1 MNHNS, CDR2 SASEGT. CDR3 protein: CASSTENTGELFF. In DNA form, the CDR3 reads TGTGCCAGCAGTACGGAAAACACCGGGGAGCTGTTTTTT.

The V call is TRBV6-6, the J call TRBJ1-1; TRBD1 aligns across 11 bases. CDR3 length: 13 residues. Looked up from germline, CDR1 is MNHNY and CDR2 is SVGAGI (reference sequence). After removal of 5 bases from V and 5 bases from J, the junction contained 1 base not matched to a gene. The chain's CDR3 is CASSGTGGTEAFF. The CDR3 DNA reads as TGTGCCAGCAGTGGGACAGGGGGGACTGAAGCTTTCTTT.

The chain links TRBV7-9 to TRBJ2-7, with D uncertain. CDR1 is SEHNR and CDR2 is FQNEAQ in the germline V gene (reference sequence). The CDR3 extends over 14 amino acids. V was clipped by 5 bases and J by 0 bases, with 11 bases between them. The CDR3 protein is CASSTDWHSYEQYF. Written as DNA, the CDR3 is TGTGCCAGCAGCACCGACTGGCACTCCTACGAGCAGTACTTC.

The chain joins TRBV28 to TRBJ1-2, with D possibly being TRBD1 (6 bases). Trimming cost V 6 bases and J 6 bases, with 14 bases left between them. The CDR3 is made up of 13 amino acids. The germline V gene encodes CDR1 MDHEN and CDR2 SYDVKM. The CDR3 loop is CASSISGADGYTF. DNA of the CDR3: TGTGCCAGCAGCATCTCAGGGGCGGATGGCTACACCTTC.

This clone was picked up many times. CDR3 bases: TGTGCCAGCAGTACCCGAGGACAGCCCAATCAGCCCCAGCATTTT. Encoded protein: CASSTRGQPNQPQHF. The chain employs TRBV6-1 and TRBJ1-5, with D maybe TRBD1 (6 bases). Trimming cost V 5 bases and J 3 bases, with 14 bases left between them. Germline V gene data show CDR1 as MNHNS and CDR2 as SASEGT. This CDR3 spans 15 amino acids.

V and J are TRBV6-1 and TRBJ1-1; 7 bases fit TRBD1. The CDR3 has 14 amino acids. V dropped 4 bases and J dropped 4; count of bases not matched to a gene: 6. The V gene's germline CDR1 is MNHNS and CDR2 SASEGT. The CDR3 DNA reads as TGTGCCAGCAGTGTCACAGGGGAGGGCACTGAAGCTTTCTTT. Its protein product is CASSVTGEGTEAFF.

The chain is built from TRBV15 and TRBJ2-5; 10 nucleotides match TRBD1. J gave up 1 base and V 1 base, and 6 bases lay outside the gene matches. Per germline, CDR1 LNHNV and CDR2 YYDKDF (reference sequence). The CDR3 extends over 17 amino acids. The CDR3 region is CATSRGGTGAGQETQYF. The CDR3 nucleotides read TGTGCCACCAGCAGAGGGGGGACAGGGGCGGGCCAAGAGACCCAGTACTTC.

V is TRBV29-1 and J is TRBJ1-2, with 7 positions matching TRBD1. CDR3 length: 16 residues. V gave up 4 bases and J gave up 5 bases; unmatched junction bases: 16. CDR1 and CDR2 (germline): SQVTM, ANQGSEA. The chain's CDR3 is CSVGGSGRGQIYGYTF. In nucleotides, the CDR3 is TGCAGCGTTGGGGGATCAGGGCGGGGACAGATTTATGGCTACACCTTC.

This clone was found once. V gene TRBV27 combines with J gene TRBJ1-1, with unresolved D. V was trimmed by 6 bases and J by 4 bases, leaving 12 bases between them. Looked up from germline, CDR1 is MNHEY and CDR2 is SMNVEV (reference sequence). CDR3 length: 13 amino acids. Written as DNA, the CDR3 is TGTGCCAGCAGCCTCAGCGGTAGCACTGAAGCTTTCTTT. It encodes CASSLSGSTEAFF.

This clone appeared a single time. The V call is TRBV25-1, the J call TRBJ1-6; tentatively, D is TRBD1 (6 bases). Trimming cost V 1 base and J 6 bases, with 13 bases left between them. This CDR3 has 16 amino acids. From germline, CDR1 is MGHDK and CDR2 SYGVNS. The CDR3 is CASSESGHFLNSPLHF. CDR3 in DNA: TGTGCCAGCAGTGAATCGGGACACTTTCTTAATTCACCCCTCCACTTT. Drawing the rest from reference TRBV25-1 and TRBJ1-6, the complete variable domain is EADIYQTPRYLVIGTGKKITLECSQTMGHDKMYWYQQDPGMELHLIHYSYGVNSTEKGDLSSESTVSRIRTEHFPLTLESARPSHTSQYLCASSESGHFLNSPLHFGNGTRLTVT.

The rearrangement links TRBV7-2 to TRBJ2-7; 12 bases align to TRBD1. Germline V lookup: CDR1 SGHTA, CDR2 FQGNSA. The V segment lost 5 bases and the J segment 5 bases; nucleotides outside the gene matches: 13. The CDR3 spans 17 residues. The CDR3 loop reads CASSPTFPGQGADEQYF. CDR3 nucleotides: TGTGCCAGCAGCCCTACTTTCCCGGGACAGGGGGCTGACGAGCAGTACTTC.

Concerning this clone itself: An end of the junction differs from the germline gene, which may be a read error. The rearrangement joins TRBV28 to TRBJ2-4; tentatively, D is TRBD2 (7 bases). The germline V gene has CDR1 MDHEN and CDR2 SYDVKM. This CDR3 spans 12 amino acids. CDR3: CASSEGEGGGDF. The CDR3 nucleotides are TGTGCCAGCAGTGAGGGGGAGGGCGGCGGGGACTTC.

V and J are TRBV2 and TRBJ2-5; perhaps TRBD1 as D (6 bases). The CDR3 totals 14 residues. Germline V lookup: CDR1 SNHLY, CDR2 FYNNEI. The V end was cut by 8 bases, the J end by 4 bases, with 17 bases between. In DNA, the CDR3 is TGTGCCAGCTTCCTACAGGGTGGCGGAGAGACCCAGTACTTC. It translates to CASFLQGGGETQYF.

This clone was seen more than once but under ten times. V and J are TRBV29-1 and TRBJ1-2; 9 nucleotides align to TRBD1. Germline CDR1 SQVTM, CDR2 ANQGSEA. Trimming removed 7 bases from V and 8 bases from J; junction bases left unmatched: 14. CDR3 length: 14 residues. CDR3 bases: TGCAGCGCCCTCGTGACAGGGGGTTATAACGGCTACACCTTC. This encodes CSALVTGGYNGYTF.